A selection of T cell receptor beta chains follows, all from one sample in a study of radiotherapy plus CTLA-4 blockade in lung cancer. Measured with immunoSEQ multiplex PCR; TCRdb has only the in-frame clones, and not every one. The repertoire holds roughly 90,000 clones, 60% to 85% seen once, with approximately 3.9% in the top ten. Source: peripheral blood, taken from a patient treated with radiotherapy plus ipilimumab. These receptors originate from a human donor with non-small cell lung cancer who had a partial response to radiotherapy plus ipilimumab. Some clones in this sample may be carry-over from other donors' samples. The CDR3 runs from the conserved cysteine through the conserved F or W. D genes are given only for firm matches. A row's size may be missing; if present it is once, few, many or a size class.

D gene	V gene	clone size	J gene	CDR3 DNA	CDR3 protein
TRBD2	TRBV11-3	NA	TRBJ2-3	TGTGCCAGCAGCCCCGGACTAGTTAGCACAGATACGCAGTATTTT	CASSPGLVSTDTQYF
TRBD1	TRBV6-6	few	TRBJ1-3	TGTGCCAGCAGTTCGGGACAGGGTCTATCTGGAAACACCATATATTTT	CASSSGQGLSGNTIYF
TRBD2	TRBV18	NA	TRBJ2-1	TGTGCCAGCTCGACTAGCGGAGGGTACAATGAGCAGTTCTTC	CASSTSGGYNEQFF
NA	TRBV12-5	NA	TRBJ2-5	TGTGCTAGTGGTAGACAGGACTGGGAGACCCAGTACTTC	CASGRQDWETQYF
TRBD2	TRBV6-1	NA	TRBJ2-7	TGTGCCAGCAGTGACCAGACTAGCGGCGCTCTCGGGCAGTACTTC	CASSDQTSGALGQYF
NA	TRBV30	NA	TRBJ1-6	TGTGCCTGGAGTGTACTGGGGGGTACCAATTCACCCCTCCACTTT	CAWSVLGGTNSPLHF
NA	TRBV2	NA	TRBJ2-5	TGTGCCAGCAGTGATGTCGGCGGGGGCGGGGAGACCCAGTACTTC	CASSDVGGGGETQYF
NA	TRBV7-9	NA	TRBJ2-7	TGTGCCAGCAGTTCGAGGGACGAGCAGTACTTC	CASSSRDEQYF
TRBD1	TRBV7-2	NA	TRBJ2-3	TGTGCCAGCAGCTTAGTGGGGGACAGGAGCACAGATACGCAGTATTTT	CASSLVGDRSTDTQYF
NA	TRBV5-5	NA	TRBJ1-5	TGTGCCAGCAGCTTGGGGGACAACTATCAGCCCCAGCATTTT	CASSLGDNYQPQHF
NA	TRBV5-4	NA	TRBJ1-2	TGTGCCAGCAGCTTATCACACCGCTATGGCTACACCTTC	CASSLSHRYGYTF
NA	TRBV28	NA	TRBJ1-2	TGTGCCAGCCTTGCGGGAGGCTATGGCTACACCTTC	CASLAGGYGYTF
TRBD2	TRBV7-8	NA	TRBJ2-1	TGTGCCAGCAGCTTAGAACTAGCGGTCTACAATGAGCAGTTCTTC	CASSLELAVYNEQFF
TRBD2	TRBV18	NA	TRBJ2-1	TGTGCCAGCTCCCCTTCTAGCGGGAGGCATGAGCAGTTCTTC	CASSPSSGRHEQFF
TRBD1	TRBV11-2	NA	TRBJ2-2	TGTGCCAGCAGCCCGACAGGGGGCCTGACTGGGGAGCTGTTTTTT	CASSPTGGLTGELFF
TRBD1	TRBV7-9	NA	TRBJ1-5	TGTGCCAGCAGCCCAGGGACAGGGCCCAATCAGCCCCAGCATTTT	CASSPGTGPNQPQHF
NA	TRBV28	few	TRBJ1-1	TGTGCCAGCACAACAGGGACCCTTCGGGCTTTCTTT	CASTTGTLRAFF
TRBD2	TRBV5-1	few	TRBJ2-1	TGCGCCAGCAGCTTGGTCCTAGCGGGGGGGGGCAATGAGCAGTTCTTC	CASSLVLAGGGNEQFF
TRBD1	TRBV9	NA	TRBJ1-3	TGTGCCAGCAGCCCTGGACAGGGGAGAAACACCATATATTTT	CASSPGQGRNTIYF
NA	TRBV6-5	NA	TRBJ2-7	TGTGCCAGCAGTTACTCGAGGGGACAAAGTTACGAGCAGTACTTC	CASSYSRGQSYEQYF
NA	TRBV19	NA	TRBJ1-2	TGTGCCAGTAGTTCACGAAGGACACTAACTAACTATGGCTACACCTTC	CASSSRRTLTNYGYTF
TRBD2	TRBV4-2	NA	TRBJ2-3	TGTGCCAGCAGCCTAACTAGCGGAGGAACCACAGATACGCAGTATTTT	CASSLTSGGTTDTQYF
NA	TRBV5-6	NA	TRBJ1-4	TGTGCCAGCAGCCAGAATAACTATAATGAAAAACTGTTTTTT	CASSQNNYNEKLFF
NA	TRBV5-1	NA	TRBJ2-2	TGCGCCAGCAGCCGCACGCAGGCCTCGAACACCGGGGAGCTGTTTTTT	CASSRTQASNTGELFF
NA	TRBV11-3	NA	TRBJ2-2	TGTGCCAGCAGCTTAGTAGGGGCCGGGGAGCTGTTTTTT	CASSLVGAGELFF
NA	TRBV9	NA	TRBJ2-7	TGTGCCAGCAGCGTAGCTACTAGAGGCGAGCAGTACTTC	CASSVATRGEQYF
NA	TRBV27	NA	TRBJ2-7	TGTGCCAGCAGTAGGGCGATGGGGGGCTACGAGCAGTACTTC	CASSRAMGGYEQYF
NA	TRBV5-3	once	TRBJ1-2	TGTGCCACCCGGAGGGAAAGGGGCCCCAAGAACTATGGCTACACCTTC	CATRRERGPKNYGYTF